The next 27 T cell receptor beta chains were all read from a single sample in a study of patients and donors after allogeneic stem cell transplantation. TCRdb used MiXCR to reprocess the RT-PCR reads, holding one entry per CDR3 protein. This sample has some 960,000 distinct CDR3 sequences, with 15% to 20% found just once. Sequencing used blood, either unsorted or a sorted T cell fraction (not recorded which). Every receptor here comes from a human donor who was either an allogeneic HSCT recipient or a stem cell or donor lymphocyte infusion donor (not recorded which). It is not recorded whose cells these are; they may come from a transplant donor.

This clonotype was recorded a few times. The chain is built from TRBV7-8 and TRBJ2-2, with 12 positions matching TRBD2. After removal of 1 base from V and 6 bases from J, the junction contained 6 bases not matched to a gene. The germline V gene has CDR1 SGHVS and CDR2 FQNEAQ. This CDR3 has 17 residues. Here the CDR3 DNA reads TGTGCCAGCAGCTTAGTTCTAGCGGGGGGGCCGTCCGGGGAGCTGTTTTTT. This encodes CASSLVLAGGPSGELFF.

Only one count was recorded for this clonotype. This chain joins TRBV15 and TRBJ1-1; the match to TRBD1 covers 11 bases. After removal of 3 bases from V and 4 bases from J, the junction contained 4 bases not matched to a gene. The CDR3 has 15 amino acids. The V gene's germline CDR1 is LNHNV and CDR2 YYDKDF (reference sequence). The CDR3 reads CATSRDRGLVTEAFF. The CDR3 DNA reads as TGTGCCACCAGCAGGGACAGGGGGCTAGTCACTGAAGCTTTCTTT.

This clonotype was picked up a small number of times. The chain carries TRBV2 and TRBJ1-5; 9 bases fit TRBD1. The CDR3 is made up of 15 amino acids. V lost 3 bases, J lost 8 bases, and 8 bases stayed unmatched. CDR1 is SNHLY and CDR2 is FYNNEI in the germline V gene. CDR3 loop: CASSDTGQGGEPQHF. The CDR3 DNA is TGTGCCAGCAGTGACACGGGACAGGGTGGGGAGCCCCAGCATTTT.

In its sample, this clonotype was seen a few times. This chain connects TRBV29-1 to TRBJ1-2, with TRBD1 matching 10 bases. Germline-derived CDR1 and CDR2 are SQVTM and ANQGSEA. V dropped 5 bases and J dropped 7; count of bases not matched to a gene: 7. The CDR3 length is 13 residues. This CDR3 is CSVTDRGLSGYTF. The CDR3 DNA reads TGCAGCGTTACGGACAGGGGGTTGAGTGGCTACACCTTC.

This chain links TRBV5-1 with TRBJ1-1; D ambiguous. The CDR3 loop spans 14 amino acids. Germline CDR1 reads SGHRS; CDR2 reads YFSETQ. The V end was cut by 5 bases, the J end by 4 bases, with 15 bases between. This CDR3 reads CASSFEAGLTEAFF. The CDR3 nucleotides are TGCGCCAGCAGTTTCGAGGCAGGCCTCACTGAAGCTTTCTTT.

A few counts support this clonotype. V gene TRBV18 combines with J gene TRBJ2-7; TRBD1 agrees at 8 bases. Germline CDR1 reads KGHSH; CDR2 reads LQKENI. The CDR3 is made up of 14 amino acids. J lost 7 bases, V lost 6 bases, and 11 bases had no gene match. CDR3 in amino acids: CASSLKQGVGEQYF. The CDR3, as DNA: TGTGCCAGCTCTCTTAAACAGGGGGTAGGGGAGCAGTACTTC.

The V call is TRBV30, the J call TRBJ1-4; tentative D call: TRBD1 (5 bases). The V gene lost 5 bases and the J gene lost 6 bases, with 16 bases spanning the gap. Looked up from germline, CDR1 is GTSNPN and CDR2 is SVGIG (reference sequence). This CDR3 has 14 residues. CDR3 nucleotides: TGTGCCTGGGGGGGGAGAAACGTCCATGAAAAACTGTTTTTT. Translation gives CAWGGRNVHEKLFF.

This chain connects TRBV29-1 to TRBJ2-1; D uncertain. The CDR3 extends over 13 amino acids. The V end was cut by 6 bases, the J end by 0 bases, with 9 bases between. Germline V CDR1 and CDR2: SQVTM, ANQGSEA. The CDR3, as DNA: TGCAGCGTCCCGGGTCTCTCCTACAATGAGCAGTTCTTC. Protein: CSVPGLSYNEQFF.

The sample holds a few counts of this clonotype. V is TRBV21-1 and J is TRBJ2-1; TRBD1 is taken as the D call from the table, unchecked against the DNA. TRBV21-1 is a known pseudogene. CDR3 size: 16 residues. As DNA, the CDR3 is TGTGCCAGCAGCCACCCGACAGGGAGCTCCTACAATGAGCAGTTCTTC. Its protein product is CASSHPTGSSYNEQFF.

The chain links TRBV12-3 or TRBV12-4 to TRBJ2-2; D unresolved. The germline V and J ends were trimmed by 3 bases and 6 bases, with 11 bases remaining between them. CDR3 length: 14 amino acids. CDR3 DNA: TGTGCCAGCAGTTTGGGGTTAGGGTCCGGGGAGCTGTTTTTT. Translation: CASSLGLGSGELFF.

This clonotype was detected only a few times. The gene calls are TRBV5-1 and TRBJ2-1, with D perhaps matching TRBD1 (5 bases). From germline, CDR1 is SGHRS and CDR2 YFSETQ. The CDR3 is 14 amino acids. Trimming removed 4 bases from V and 1 base from J, with 9 bases in between. The CDR3 here is CASSTKGSYNEQFF. Here the CDR3 DNA reads TGCGCCAGCAGCACCAAGGGGTCCTACAATGAGCAGTTCTTC.

The genes are TRBV4-2 and TRBJ2-3; 8 bases are shared with TRBD1. The CDR3 runs to 17 residues. With V trimmed by 4 bases and J by 3 bases, 12 bases remained unmatched. Per germline, CDR1 LGHNA and CDR2 YNFKEQ. Written as DNA, the CDR3 is TGTGCCAGCAGCCCACGCCCCGACAGGGGAGAAACAGATACGCAGTATTTT. Encoded protein: CASSPRPDRGETDTQYF.

A few counts support this clonotype. The chain has TRBV5-1 and TRBJ2-7; no definite D call. Germline V gives CDR1 SGHRS, CDR2 YFSETQ. The CDR3 covers 15 residues. V lost 1 base and J lost 6, with 17 bases in between. As DNA, the CDR3 is TGCGCCAGCAGCTTGAGGACGGGCGGACCGAGCGAGCAGTACTTC. Translation gives CASSLRTGGPSEQYF. Using reference TRBV5-1 and TRBJ2-7 for the parts outside the CDR3, the full variable domain is KAGVTQTPRYLIKTRGQQVTLSCSPISGHRSVSWYQQTPGQGLQFLFEYFSETQRNKGNFPGRFSGRQFSNSRSEMNVSTLELGDSALYLCASSLRTGGPSEQYFGPGTRLTVT.

This clonotype showed up many times. This rearrangement joins TRBV29-1 to TRBJ1-2, with a tentative D call TRBD1 (6 bases). This CDR3 contains 12 residues. The V gene lost 5 bases and the J gene lost 3 bases, with 10 bases spanning the gap. CDR1 and CDR2 (germline): SQVTM, ANQGSEA. The CDR3 sequence: CSVYRVYYGYTF. In DNA form, the CDR3 reads TGCAGCGTTTACAGGGTCTACTATGGCTACACCTTC.

The chain combines TRBV19 with TRBJ2-7; no firm D call. CDR3 length equals 14 residues. V was trimmed by 3 bases and J by 1 base, leaving 10 bases between them. The V gene's germline CDR1 is LNHDA and CDR2 SQIVND (reference sequence). The CDR3 DNA follows: TGTGCCAGTAGTATGGCTCTACAGTCCTACGAGCAGTACTTC. Amino acids: CASSMALQSYEQYF.

The chain is built from TRBV9 and TRBJ2-1, with 7 bases aligning to TRBD1. The germline V gene encodes CDR1 SGDLS and CDR2 YYNGEE. The CDR3 runs to 12 residues. The ends lost 7 bases at V and 9 bases at J; junction bases unmatched: 7. Here the CDR3 DNA reads TGTGCCAGCTCCGACAGGGCTAGTGAGCAGTTCTTC. Amino acid sequence: CASSDRASEQFF.

The rearrangement uses TRBV11-3 and TRBJ2-6, with TRBD1 identical over 8 bases. After removal of 5 bases from V and 0 bases from J, the junction contained 6 bases not matched to a gene. This CDR3 contains 17 residues. Germline values: CDR1 SGHNT, CDR2 YENEEA. The CDR3 bases are TGTGCCAGCAGCCCGGGACAGGCAGGCTCTGGGGCCAACGTCCTGACTTTC. Its protein is CASSPGQAGSGANVLTF.

This clonotype was observed a handful of times. This chain uses TRBV6-6 with TRBJ2-6, with D unresolved. CDR3 length: 12 residues. The germline gives CDR1 MNHNY, CDR2 SVGAGI (reference sequence). The V end was cut by 6 bases, the J end by 4 bases, with 4 bases between. In DNA form, the CDR3 reads TGTGCCAGCAGCGACGGGGCCAACGTCCTGACTTTC. It codes for CASSDGANVLTF.

The chain links TRBV14 to TRBJ2-1, with 7 bases that match TRBD2. The CDR3 totals 17 residues. The V and J ends lost 1 base and 0 bases, in that order; junction bases with no gene match: 6. Germline CDR1 reads SGHDN; CDR2 reads FVKESK. The CDR3 protein is CASSQGRLAVSYNEQFF. For the CDR3, the DNA is TGTGCCAGCAGCCAAGGTCGGCTAGCGGTCTCCTACAATGAGCAGTTCTTC.

Points on this clonotype: A much bigger clone sits one base away, suggesting this may be a read error. V and J are TRBV24-1 and TRBJ2-3; D assignment may be TRBD1 or TRBD2 (5 bases each). This CDR3 contains 14 residues. The germline V gene has CDR1 KGHDR and CDR2 SFDVKD. CDR3 amino acids: CATSAGGSTDTRYF. The CDR3 bases are TGTGCCACCAGTGCTGGGGGAAGCACAGATACGCGGTATTTT.

V usage is TRBV6-5 and J usage is TRBJ1-5; D gene unclear. Looked up from germline, CDR1 is MNHEY and CDR2 is SVGAGI. Trimming took 0 bases from V and 0 from J, leaving 12 bases between them. The CDR3 extends over 17 amino acids. CDR3 nucleotides: TGTGCCAGCAGTTACTCCGCCAGTCCGAATAGCAATCAGCCCCAGCATTTT. Its protein is CASSYSASPNSNQPQHF.

This clonotype was observed at least ten times. The CDR3 DNA reads as TGTGCCAGCAGCCCAGGAGTTAGGGGCTACACCTTC. It yields the protein CASSPGVRGYTF. The rearrangement joins TRBV12-3 or TRBV12-4 to TRBJ1-2; D is undetermined. V was shortened by 6 bases and J by 8 bases, with 13 bases between the two germline ends. CDR3 length equals 12 residues.

This clonotype was detected ten times or more. The rearrangement joins TRBV3-1 to TRBJ1-2; D remains ambiguous. Germline CDR1 and CDR2: LGHDT and YNNKEL (reference sequence). V lost 1 base to trimming and J lost 4 bases, with 7 bases between them. CDR3 length: 13 amino acids. As DNA, the CDR3 is TGTGCCAGCAGCCAAGTAGAAGGCTATGGCTACACCTTC. Translated: CASSQVEGYGYTF.

The chain carries TRBV27 and TRBJ1-5, with D unclear. The CDR3 contains 13 residues. V dropped 4 bases and J dropped 3 bases, with 7 bases sitting between them. CDR1 is MNHEY, CDR2 SMNVEV, per germline (reference sequence). The CDR3 spells CASSYVNNQPQHF. Here the CDR3 DNA reads TGTGCCAGCAGTTACGTAAACAATCAGCCCCAGCATTTT.

This clonotype was observed a few times. The CDR3 here is CASTGQKNTEAFF. The CDR3, as DNA: TGTGCCAGCACGGGACAGAAAAACACTGAAGCTTTCTTT. The chain carries TRBV6-1 and TRBJ1-1, with TRBD1 matching over 7 bases. Germline CDR1 reads MNHNS; CDR2 reads SASEGT. V was pared by 7 bases and J by 2 bases, with 4 bases of the junction left unmatched. The CDR3 contains 13 residues.

This chain links TRBV20-1 with TRBJ2-5, with a tentative D call TRBD2 (6 bases). From germline, CDR1 is DFQATT and CDR2 SNEGSKA (reference sequence). V lost 8 bases to trimming and J lost 7 bases, with 14 bases between them. The CDR3 has 11 residues. Written as DNA, the CDR3 is TGCAGTCCGACTAGTTTGGCGACCCAGTACTTC. This encodes CSPTSLATQYF.

V usage is TRBV11-3 and J usage is TRBJ1-1; 7 nucleotides align to TRBD1. With 5 bases clipped from V and 4 bases from J, the junction kept 4 bases outside the gene matches. CDR1 is SGHNT, CDR2 YENEEA, per germline. The CDR3 consists of 13 residues. The CDR3 sequence: CASSRDSPTEAFF. CDR3 bases: TGTGCCAGCAGCCGGGACAGCCCCACTGAAGCTTTCTTT. The whole variable domain, filled in from reference TRBV11-3 and TRBJ1-1, reads EAGVVQSPRYKIIEKKQPVAFWCNPISGHNTLYWYLQNLGQGPELLIRYENEEAVDDSQLPKDRFSAERLKGVDSTLKIQPAELGDSAVYLCASSRDSPTEAFFGQGTRLTVV.